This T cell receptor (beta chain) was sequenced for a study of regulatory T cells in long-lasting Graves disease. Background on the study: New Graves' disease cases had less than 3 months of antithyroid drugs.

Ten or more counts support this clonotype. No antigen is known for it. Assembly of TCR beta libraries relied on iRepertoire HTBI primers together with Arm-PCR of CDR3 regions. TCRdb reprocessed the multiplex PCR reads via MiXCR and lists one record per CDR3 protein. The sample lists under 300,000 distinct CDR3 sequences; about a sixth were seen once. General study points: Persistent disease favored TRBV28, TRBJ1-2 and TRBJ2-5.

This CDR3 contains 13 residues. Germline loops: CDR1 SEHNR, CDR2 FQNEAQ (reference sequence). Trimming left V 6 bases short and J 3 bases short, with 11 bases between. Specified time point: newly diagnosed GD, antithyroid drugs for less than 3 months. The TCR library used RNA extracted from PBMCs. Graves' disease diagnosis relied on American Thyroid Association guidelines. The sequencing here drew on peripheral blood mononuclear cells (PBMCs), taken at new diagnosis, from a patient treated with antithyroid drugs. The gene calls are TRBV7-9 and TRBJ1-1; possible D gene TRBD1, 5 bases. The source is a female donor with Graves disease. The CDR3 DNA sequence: TGTGCCAGCAGTGCAGGGCCCGACACTGAAGCTTTCTTT. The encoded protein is CASSAGPDTEAFF.